What follows are 8 T cell receptor beta chains derived from one specimen sequenced in a study of metastatic and nonmetastatic thyroid tumors (dated by TCRdb to the early 2020s). The library relied on PCR. TCRdb records Illumina HiSeq 4000 as the sequencer. The public sequencing data were trimmed at Q25 with fastp and processed into clonotypes with MiXCR by TCRdb, which kept only in-frame beta chains. Counted in this sample were roughly 48,000 clones; roughly 18% of them appeared once. 3% of the sample is taken by the ten largest. Before undergoing thyroid surgery, none of the patients had been given any kind of treatment. Sequencing used blood. These receptors were collected from a female donor with papillary thyroid cancer or a benign thyroid nodule (not recorded which). Some clones in this sample may be carry-over from other donors' samples.

Ten or more counts support this clone. CDR3 in amino acids: CSVEVLFRYTF. CDR3 DNA sequence: TGCAGCGTTGAAGTTCTATTTCGCTACACCTTC. The J gene is TRBJ1-2, the V gene TRBV29-1; no firm D call. Germline assignment: CDR1 SQVTM and CDR2 ANQGSEA. V lost 1 base to trimming and J lost 9 bases, with 9 bases between them. The CDR3 totals 11 residues.

The sample holds many counts of this clone. The chain couples TRBV5-1 to TRBJ2-1; TRBD2 is a possible D gene (5 bases). Trimming cost V 0 bases and J 0 bases, with 7 bases left between them. Germline CDR1 SGHRS, CDR2 YFSETQ. The CDR3 runs 15 residues. The CDR3 region has the DNA TGCGCCAGCAGCTTGGTGGGGAGCTCCTACAATGAGCAGTTCTTC. This sequence encodes CASSLVGSSYNEQFF.

Turning to this clone: This may come from a read error, since a much larger clone is one base off. The J gene is TRBJ2-5, the V gene TRBV10-2, with TRBD2 as a possible D gene (6 bases). Trimming pared 0 bases from V and 4 bases from J, leaving 30 bases between. The CDR3 is 21 amino acids. Per the germline V gene, CDR1 is WSHSY and CDR2 is SAAADI. Written as DNA, the CDR3 is TGCGCCAGCAGTGAGTCATGGCAGGGCCCGATGGTAGCGGAGCTGACAGAGACCCAGTACTTC. Its translation: CASSESWQGPMVAELTETQYF.

There are many counts of this clone. One base away lies a much larger clone, so this may be a sequencing read error. The chain couples TRBV28 to TRBJ2-2; 7 bases are a match to TRBD1. The CDR3 spans 14 residues. V gave up 7 bases and J gave up 6 bases; unmatched junction bases: 8. Germline V gives CDR1 MDHEN, CDR2 SYDVKM. CDR3: CASTRDSRAGELFF. The DNA of the CDR3 is TGTGCCAGCACCAGGGACAGTCGAGCCGGGGAGCTGTTTTTT. The whole variable domain, filled in from reference TRBV28 and TRBJ2-2, reads DVKVTQSSRYLVKRTGEKVFLECVQDMDHENMFWYRQDPGLGLRLIYFSYDVKMKEKGDIPEGYSVSREKKERFSLILESASTNQTSMYLCASTRDSRAGELFFGEGSRLTVL.

This clone was detected once. The rearrangement uses TRBV30 and TRBJ2-7, with D possibly TRBD2 on 5 matching bases. CDR3 length equals 15 residues. V was cut by 3 bases and J by 0 bases, with 15 bases left in between. Germline loops: CDR1 GTSNPN, CDR2 SVGIG (reference sequence). CDR3 in amino acids: CAWSGVLGISYEQYF. The CDR3 region has the DNA TGTGCCTGGAGCGGGGTACTAGGTATCTCCTACGAGCAGTACTTC.

This clone occurred many times. The genes are TRBV12-3 or TRBV12-4 and TRBJ1-4; D is perhaps TRBD1 (6 bases). This CDR3 is built from 14 residues. Trimming stripped 5 bases from V and 10 bases from J, with 17 bases between. The CDR3 DNA is TGTGCCAGCAGTACGGACAGCCGGGTGGGAAAACTGTTTTTT. Translating it yields CASSTDSRVGKLFF.

This clone has just a few counts. The CDR3 carries no conserved terminal phenylalanine or tryptophan, so it likely arises from a read error. The J gene is TRBJ2-7, the V gene TRBV27, with TRBD1 identical over 9 bases. J lost 4 bases, V lost 10 bases, and 14 bases had no gene match. This CDR3 is built from 15 residues. Looked up from germline, CDR1 is MNHEY and CDR2 is SMNVEV (reference sequence). In nucleotides, the CDR3 is TGTGCCATGGACACAAAAAGACAGGGGGTTTACGAGCAGTACCTC. This gives the protein CAMDTKRQGVYEQYL.

This clone has ten or more counts. The V call is TRBV27, the J call TRBJ2-1; 10 bases match TRBD2. Per germline, CDR1 MNHEY and CDR2 SMNVEV (reference sequence). This CDR3 contains 16 residues. V dropped 4 bases and J dropped 4; count of bases not matched to a gene: 7. Here the CDR3 reads CASSSSPAGGYNEQFF. DNA of the CDR3: TGTGCCAGCAGTTCATCCCCAGCGGGAGGGTACAATGAGCAGTTCTTC.